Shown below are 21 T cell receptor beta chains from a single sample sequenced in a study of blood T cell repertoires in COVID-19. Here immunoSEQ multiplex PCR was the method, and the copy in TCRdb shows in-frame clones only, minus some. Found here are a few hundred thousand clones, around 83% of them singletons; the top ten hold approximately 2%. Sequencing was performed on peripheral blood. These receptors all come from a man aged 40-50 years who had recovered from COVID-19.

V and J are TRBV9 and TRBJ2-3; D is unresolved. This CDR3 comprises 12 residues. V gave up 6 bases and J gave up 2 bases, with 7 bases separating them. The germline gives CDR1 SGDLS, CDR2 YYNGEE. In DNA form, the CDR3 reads TGTGCCAGCACTGGAGCCACAGATACGCAGTATTTT. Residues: CASTGATDTQYF.

CDR3 nucleotides: TGTGCCAGTAGTATCATGGCAGGGCAAGAGACCCAGTACTTC. As protein: CASSIMAGQETQYF. V gene TRBV19 combines with J gene TRBJ2-5; D might be TRBD1 (5 bases). CDR3 length: 14 residues. Trimming took 3 bases from V and 2 from J, leaving 10 bases between them. Germline V gives CDR1 LNHDA, CDR2 SQIVND (reference sequence).

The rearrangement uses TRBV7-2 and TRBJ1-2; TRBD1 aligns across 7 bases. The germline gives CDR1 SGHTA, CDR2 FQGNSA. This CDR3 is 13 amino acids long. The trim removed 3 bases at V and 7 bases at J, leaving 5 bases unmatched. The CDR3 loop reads CASSFPNRGGYTF. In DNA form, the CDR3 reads TGTGCCAGCAGCTTTCCCAACAGGGGTGGCTACACCTTC.

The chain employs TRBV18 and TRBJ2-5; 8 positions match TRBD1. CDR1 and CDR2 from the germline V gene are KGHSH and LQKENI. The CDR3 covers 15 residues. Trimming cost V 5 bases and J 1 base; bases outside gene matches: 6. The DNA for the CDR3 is TGTGCCAGCTCAGCACGACAGGGGACCCAAGAGACCCAGTACTTC. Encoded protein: CASSARQGTQETQYF.

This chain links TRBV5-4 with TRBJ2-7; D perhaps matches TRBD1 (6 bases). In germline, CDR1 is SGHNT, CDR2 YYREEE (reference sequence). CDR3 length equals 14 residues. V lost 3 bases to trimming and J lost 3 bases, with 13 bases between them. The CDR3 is CASSSQGGVYEQYF. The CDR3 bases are TGTGCCAGCAGCTCACAGGGTGGGGTCTACGAGCAGTACTTC. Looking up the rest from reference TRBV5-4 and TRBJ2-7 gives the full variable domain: ETGVTQSPTHLIKTRGQQVTLRCSSQSGHNTVSWYQQALGQGPQFIFQYYREEENGRGNFPPRFSGLQFPNYSSELNVNALELDDSALYLCASSSQGGVYEQYFGPGTRLTVT.

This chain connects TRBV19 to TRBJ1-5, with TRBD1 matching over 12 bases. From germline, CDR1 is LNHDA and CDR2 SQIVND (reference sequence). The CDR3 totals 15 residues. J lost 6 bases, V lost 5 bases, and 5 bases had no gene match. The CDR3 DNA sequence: TGTGCCAGTAGTCCCGGGACAGGGGGCCTTCAGCCCCAGCATTTT. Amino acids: CASSPGTGGLQPQHF.

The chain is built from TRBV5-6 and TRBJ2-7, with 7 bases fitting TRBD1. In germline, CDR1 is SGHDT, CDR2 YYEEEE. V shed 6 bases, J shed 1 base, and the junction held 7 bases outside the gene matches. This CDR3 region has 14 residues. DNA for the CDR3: TGTGCCAGCACCTGGACAGGTCCTTCCTACGAGCAGTACTTC. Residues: CASTWTGPSYEQYF.

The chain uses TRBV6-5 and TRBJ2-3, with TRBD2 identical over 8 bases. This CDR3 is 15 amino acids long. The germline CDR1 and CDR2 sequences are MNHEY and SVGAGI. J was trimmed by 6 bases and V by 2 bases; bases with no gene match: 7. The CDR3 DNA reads TGTGCCAGCAGTTACGTAGCGGGGAGGGGGGATACGCAGTATTTT. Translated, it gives CASSYVAGRGDTQYF.

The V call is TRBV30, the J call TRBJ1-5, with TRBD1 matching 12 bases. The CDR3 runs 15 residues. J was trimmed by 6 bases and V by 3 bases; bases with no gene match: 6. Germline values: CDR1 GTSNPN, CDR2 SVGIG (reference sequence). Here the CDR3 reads CAWSPGQGAVQPQHF. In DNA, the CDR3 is TGTGCCTGGAGCCCGGGACAGGGGGCCGTTCAGCCCCAGCATTTT.

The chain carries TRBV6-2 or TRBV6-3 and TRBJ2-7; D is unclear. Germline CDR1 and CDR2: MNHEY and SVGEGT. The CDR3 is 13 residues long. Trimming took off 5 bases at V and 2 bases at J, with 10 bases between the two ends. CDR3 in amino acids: CASSRGRTYEQYF. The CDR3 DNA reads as TGTGCCAGCAGTCGCGGTCGGACCTACGAGCAGTACTTC.

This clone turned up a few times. CDR3 nucleotide sequence: TGCGCCAGCAGCCTCGGGACAGCTGGAAACACCATATATTTT. The encoded protein is CASSLGTAGNTIYF. This chain connects TRBV4-3 to TRBJ1-3, with 7 bases lining up with TRBD1. Germline V lookup: CDR1 LGHNA, CDR2 YSLEER. J gave up 2 bases and V 4 bases, and 2 bases lay outside the gene matches. The CDR3 is made up of 14 amino acids.

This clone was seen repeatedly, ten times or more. CDR3 protein: CASSDSGGLSYEQYF. The CDR3 DNA follows: TGTGCCAGCAGCGATTCAGGGGGTCTGTCCTACGAGCAGTACTTC. The rearrangement links TRBV21-1 to TRBJ2-7; TRBD1, the table's D call, lacks a check against the DNA. TRBV21-1 is termed a pseudogene. CDR3 length equals 15 residues.

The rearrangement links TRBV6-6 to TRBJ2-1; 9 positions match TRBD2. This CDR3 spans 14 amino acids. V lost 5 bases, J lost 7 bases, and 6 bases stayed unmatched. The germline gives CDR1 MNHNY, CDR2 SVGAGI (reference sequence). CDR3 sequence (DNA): TGTGCCAGCAGTCCCGGACTAGCGCCGAATGAGCAGTTCTTC. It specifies CASSPGLAPNEQFF.

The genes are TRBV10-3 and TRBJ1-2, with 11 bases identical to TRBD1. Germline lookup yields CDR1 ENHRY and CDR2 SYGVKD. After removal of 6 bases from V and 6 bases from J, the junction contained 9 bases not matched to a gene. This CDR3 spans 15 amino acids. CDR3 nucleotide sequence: TGTGCCATCAGCCTCCGGACAGGGGGCGAAGATGGCTACACCTTC. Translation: CAISLRTGGEDGYTF.

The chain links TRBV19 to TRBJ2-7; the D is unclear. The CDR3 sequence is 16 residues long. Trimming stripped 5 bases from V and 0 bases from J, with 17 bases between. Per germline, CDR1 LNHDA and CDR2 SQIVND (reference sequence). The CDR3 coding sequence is TGTGCCAGTAGTTCACAGACACAGTTTAGCTCCTACGAGCAGTACTTC. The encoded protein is CASSSQTQFSSYEQYF.

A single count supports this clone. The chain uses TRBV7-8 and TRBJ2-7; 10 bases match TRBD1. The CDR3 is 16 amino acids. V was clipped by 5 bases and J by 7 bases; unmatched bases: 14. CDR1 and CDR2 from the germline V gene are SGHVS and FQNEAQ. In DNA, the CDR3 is TGTGCCAGCAGCCTGGGTGGGGACAGGGGTGTCGGAGAGCAGTACTTC. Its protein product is CASSLGGDRGVGEQYF. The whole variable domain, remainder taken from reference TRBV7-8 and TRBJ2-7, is GAGVSQSPRYKVAKRGQDVALRCDPISGHVSLFWYQQALGQGPEFLTYFQNEAQLDKSGLPSDRFFAERPEGSVSTLKIQRTQQEDSAVYLCASSLGGDRGVGEQYFGPGTRLTVT.

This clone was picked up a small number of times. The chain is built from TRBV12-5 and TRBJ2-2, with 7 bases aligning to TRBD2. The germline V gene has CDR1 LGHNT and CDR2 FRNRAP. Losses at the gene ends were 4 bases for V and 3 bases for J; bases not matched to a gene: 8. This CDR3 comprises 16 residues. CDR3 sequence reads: CASGSGGSGHTGELFF. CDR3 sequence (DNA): TGTGCTAGTGGTTCCGGGGGGAGCGGTCACACCGGGGAGCTGTTTTTT.

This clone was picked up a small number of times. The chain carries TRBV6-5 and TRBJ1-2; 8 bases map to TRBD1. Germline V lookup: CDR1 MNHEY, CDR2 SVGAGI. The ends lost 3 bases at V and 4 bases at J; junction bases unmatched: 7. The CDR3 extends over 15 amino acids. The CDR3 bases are TGTGCCAGCAGTTATGGGCAGGGGGCTGGCTATGGCTACACCTTC. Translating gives CASSYGQGAGYGYTF.

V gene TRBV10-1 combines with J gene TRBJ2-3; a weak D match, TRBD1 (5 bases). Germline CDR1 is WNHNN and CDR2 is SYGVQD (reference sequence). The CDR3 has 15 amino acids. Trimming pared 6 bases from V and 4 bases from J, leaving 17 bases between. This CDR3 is CASSWAGSGADTQYF. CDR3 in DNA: TGCGCCAGCAGCTGGGCAGGGTCTGGCGCAGATACGCAGTATTTT.

This chain's CDR3 is CSAATYVGRAGSEQYF. The CDR3 bases are TGCAGCGCCGCGACATATGTCGGGAGGGCCGGGAGCGAGCAGTACTTC. The chain combines TRBV29-1 with TRBJ2-7; 8 bases map to TRBD2. V lost 7 bases, J lost 6 bases, and 20 bases stayed unmatched. There are 16 residues in the CDR3. From germline, CDR1 is SQVTM and CDR2 ANQGSEA.

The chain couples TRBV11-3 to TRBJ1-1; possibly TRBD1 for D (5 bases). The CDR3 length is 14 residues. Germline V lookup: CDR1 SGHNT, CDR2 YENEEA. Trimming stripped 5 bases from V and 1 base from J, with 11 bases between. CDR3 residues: CASSQGGANTEAFF. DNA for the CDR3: TGTGCCAGCAGCCAAGGAGGGGCGAACACTGAAGCTTTCTTT.